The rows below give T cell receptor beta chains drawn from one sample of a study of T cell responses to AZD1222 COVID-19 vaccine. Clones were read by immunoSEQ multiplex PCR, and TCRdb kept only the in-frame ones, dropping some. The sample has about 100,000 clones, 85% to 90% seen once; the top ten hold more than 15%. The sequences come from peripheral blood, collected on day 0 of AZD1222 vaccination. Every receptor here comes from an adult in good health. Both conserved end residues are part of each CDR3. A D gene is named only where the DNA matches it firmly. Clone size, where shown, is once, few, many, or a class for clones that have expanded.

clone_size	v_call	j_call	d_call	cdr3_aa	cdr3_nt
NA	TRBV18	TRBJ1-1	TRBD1	CASSVGQMNTEAFF	TGTGCCAGCTCAGTGGGACAGATGAACACTGAAGCTTTCTTT
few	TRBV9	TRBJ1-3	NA	CASSGGNSGNTIYF	TGTGCCAGCAGTGGGGGGAACTCTGGAAACACCATATATTTT
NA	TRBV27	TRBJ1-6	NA	CASSLGARTSPLHF	TGTGCCAGCAGTTTAGGGGCGAGGACTTCACCCCTCCACTTT
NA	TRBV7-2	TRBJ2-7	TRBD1	CASSNPGQGKEQYF	TGTGCCAGCAGCAATCCCGGACAGGGTAAGGAGCAGTACTTC
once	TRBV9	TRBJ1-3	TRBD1	CASRGEGETGSSGNTIYF	TGTGCCAGCAGGGGGGAGGGAGAGACAGGGAGCTCTGGAAACACCATATATTTT
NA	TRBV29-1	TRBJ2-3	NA	CSADGTTDTQYF	TGCAGCGCGGACGGCACCACAGATACGCAGTATTTT
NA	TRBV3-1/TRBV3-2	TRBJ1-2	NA	CASSQDPFGAVVDLGYTF	TGTGCCAGCAGCCAAGACCCCTTTGGAGCGGTCGTAGATCTTGGCTACACCTTC
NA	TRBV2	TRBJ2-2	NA	CACAMGFDTGELFF	TGTGCTTGCGCTATGGGGTTCGATACCGGGGAGCTGTTTTTT
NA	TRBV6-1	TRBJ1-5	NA	CASSEWREEGNQPQHF	TGTGCCAGCAGTGAATGGAGGGAGGAAGGCAATCAGCCCCAGCATTTT
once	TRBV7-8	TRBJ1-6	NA	CASSSSFGAVKANSPLHF	TGTGCCAGCAGCTCCTCCTTTGGGGCGGTCAAGGCCAATTCACCCCTCCACTTT
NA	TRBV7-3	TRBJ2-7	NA	CASSLNSQGEQYF	TGTGCCAGCAGCTTAAATTCACAGGGCGAGCAGTACTTC
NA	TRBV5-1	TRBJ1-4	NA	CASSLEGPQEKLFF	TGCGCCAGCAGCTTGGAGGGGCCGCAAGAGAAACTGTTTTTT
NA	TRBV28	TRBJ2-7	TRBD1	CASINGQGAPEQYF	TGTGCCAGCATAAACGGACAGGGGGCTCCCGAGCAGTACTTC
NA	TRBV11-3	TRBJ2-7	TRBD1	CASSLFPLYRGVGEQYF	TGTGCCAGCAGCTTATTCCCTTTATACAGGGGAGTGGGCGAGCAGTACTTC